These T cell receptor beta chains were read from a single sample in a study of cytomegalovirus exposure and HLA in healthy donors. Sequencing used immunoSEQ multiplex PCR; TCRdb keeps in-frame clones, though not all of them. Altogether some 65,000 clones are present, 90% to 95% being singletons, with the ten largest covering 4% to 5.5%. Input material: PBMCs. Every receptor here comes from a man aged 18 to 30 in good health and CMV-seropositive. Both conserved end residues are part of each CDR3. A D gene is named only where the DNA matches it firmly. The size of a clone is reported for some rows only, either as once, few or many, or as a class for expanded clones.

D,J,V,size,CDR3,DNA
TRBD2,TRBJ2-7,TRBV10-3,-,CAISGGGAMYEQYF,TGTGCCATCAGTGGGGGGGGAGCGATGTACGAGCAGTACTTC
-,TRBJ2-2,TRBV18,few,CASSSSDTGELFF,TGTGCCAGCTCGTCATCGGACACCGGGGAGCTGTTTTTT
-,TRBJ2-5,TRBV18,-,CASSPFGALTEETQYF,TGTGCCAGCTCTCCGTTCGGAGCCCTTACCGAAGAGACCCAGTACTTC
-,TRBJ1-1,TRBV9,-,CASSIGRGAEAFF,TGTGCCAGCAGCATCGGACGGGGGGCTGAAGCTTTCTTT
-,TRBJ1-5,TRBV4-1,-,CASSQAGLLNQPQHF,TGCGCCAGCAGCCAAGCAGGACTGCTCAATCAGCCCCAGCATTTT
TRBD1,TRBJ1-5,TRBV25-1,-,CASYPDRGNQPQHF,TGTGCCAGCTACCCGGACAGGGGCAATCAGCCCCAGCATTTT
-,TRBJ2-7,TRBV27,-,CASSLSARVDEQYF,TGTGCCAGCAGTTTATCCGCCAGGGTCGACGAGCAGTACTTC
-,TRBJ2-7,TRBV10-3,once,CAIRASDLSYEQYF,TGTGCCATCAGGGCCTCGGACTTGTCCTACGAGCAGTACTTC
TRBD1,TRBJ2-7,TRBV11-2,-,CASSLRDRPYEQYF,TGTGCCAGCAGCTTACGGGACAGGCCCTACGAGCAGTACTTC
-,TRBJ2-7,TRBV19,-,CASSPLALGQASSYEQYF,TGTGCCAGTAGTCCCCTGGCGCTGGGGCAGGCCAGCTCCTACGAGCAGTACTTC
TRBD1,TRBJ1-6,TRBV11-2,-,CASSLTQGGSPLHF,TGTGCCAGCAGCTTGACACAGGGGGGTTCACCCCTCCACTTT
-,TRBJ2-7,TRBV14,-,CASSPLGGWGEDVKPYEQYF,TGTGCCAGCAGCCCTTTAGGTGGATGGGGGGAGGACGTAAAACCCTACGAGCAGTACTTC
-,TRBJ2-7,TRBV6-5,-,CASSYSRLYEQYF,TGTGCCAGCAGTTACTCGCGGCTCTACGAGCAGTACTTC
TRBD1,TRBJ1-1,TRBV14,-,CASSRWTGGMEAFF,TGTGCCAGCAGCCGTTGGACAGGGGGCATGGAAGCTTTCTTT
-,TRBJ1-1,TRBV28,-,CASSFYRTDGEAFF,TGTGCCAGCAGTTTTTATCGGACTGACGGTGAAGCTTTCTTT
TRBD1,TRBJ1-5,TRBV5-6,-,CASSFWGQGDQPQHF,TGTGCCAGCAGCTTCTGGGGACAGGGAGATCAGCCCCAGCATTTT
-,TRBJ2-7,TRBV4-1,once,CASSHRGEYEQYF,TGCGCCAGCAGCCACAGGGGGGAGTACGAGCAGTACTTC
-,TRBJ2-4,TRBV28,-,CASSLSVAKNIQYF,TGTGCCAGCAGTTTATCGGTAGCCAAAAACATTCAGTACTTC
TRBD1,TRBJ1-1,TRBV6-5,-,CASRWTGGFEAFF,TGTGCCAGTCGATGGACAGGGGGTTTTGAAGCTTTCTTT
-,TRBJ2-7,TRBV6-5,-,CASTRGGTEQYF,TGTGCCAGCACCAGGGGTGGAACCGAGCAGTACTTC
-,TRBJ2-5,TRBV11-2,-,CASSLDPYTKETQYF,TGTGCCAGCAGCTTAGACCCGTATACTAAAGAGACCCAGTACTTC
TRBD1,TRBJ2-7,TRBV28,-,CATYVSGQGYEQYF,TGTGCCACGTACGTATCCGGACAGGGCTACGAGCAGTACTTC
-,TRBJ1-1,TRBV9,-,CASSVVTGYGEAFF,TGTGCCAGCAGCGTAGTTACAGGATATGGAGAAGCTTTCTTT
TRBD2,TRBJ2-7,TRBV27,-,CASSYASGSGQYF,TGTGCCAGCAGTTACGCTAGCGGGAGCGGGCAGTACTTC
-,TRBJ1-4,TRBV5-8,-,CASSLENPTGFATNEKLFF,TGTGCCAGCAGCTTAGAGAACCCCACAGGGTTTGCAACTAATGAAAAACTGTTTTTT
-,TRBJ2-7,TRBV11-2,-,CASSLGGSTEQYF,TGTGCCAGCAGCTTAGGGGGCTCGACCGAACAGTACTTC
TRBD2,TRBJ2-1,TRBV5-1,-,CASSSGLAGGIGNEQFF,TGCGCCAGCAGCTCCGGACTAGCGGGAGGGATAGGGAATGAGCAGTTCTTC
TRBD2,TRBJ2-7,TRBV27,-,CASSFGGLVHEQYF,TGTGCCAGCAGTTTCGGCGGACTAGTCCACGAGCAGTACTTC
-,TRBJ1-2,TRBV5-6,-,CASSLYSVILGYTF,TGTGCCAGCAGCTTGTATTCCGTTATCCTCGGGTACACCTTC
-,TRBJ2-5,TRBV7-2,once,CASSPEYGEETQYF,TGTGCCAGCAGCCCGGAGTATGGTGAAGAGACCCAGTACTTC